Each of the 8 T cell receptor beta chains below was sequenced from the same sample in a study of neurological immune-mediated disorders. Noted time point: longitudinal time-point 1 (baseline). TCRdb re-called the 5' RACE reads through MiXCR, storing one row per CDR3 protein. The sample carries around 69,000 distinct CDR3 sequences, 10% to 13% recorded once. The material sequenced was PBMCs. The receptors stem from a man aged 25 to 45 in good health.

Many counts were recorded for this clonotype. This chain links TRBV20-1 with TRBJ2-1; TRBD2 matches at 8 bases. Trimming removed 2 bases from V and 10 bases from J; junction bases left unmatched: 7. The germline V gene encodes CDR1 DFQATT and CDR2 SNEGSKA (reference sequence). This CDR3 comprises 13 residues. CDR3 DNA sequence: TGCAGTGCTAGACCCCTGACTAGCGTGGAGCAGTTCTTC. Protein: CSARPLTSVEQFF.

This clonotype was counted at least ten times. The chain has TRBV5-1 and TRBJ1-2; a weak D match, TRBD1 (5 bases). Trimming removed 4 bases from V and 2 bases from J, with 9 bases in between. Germline V CDR1 and CDR2: SGHRS, YFSETQ. CDR3 length equals 13 residues. CDR3 residues: CASSPDRNYGYTF. As DNA, the CDR3 is TGCGCCAGCAGCCCAGACAGAAACTATGGCTACACCTTC.

This clonotype has a count of ten or more. This chain joins TRBV5-5 and TRBJ2-1, with TRBD2 matching over 10 bases. J gave up 7 bases and V 4 bases, and 14 bases lay outside the gene matches. The CDR3 covers 17 residues. The V gene's germline CDR1 is SGHKS and CDR2 YYEKEE (reference sequence). CDR3 sequence: CASSKGVTSGWGNEQFF. In DNA form, the CDR3 reads TGTGCCAGCAGCAAGGGGGTGACTAGCGGGTGGGGGAATGAGCAGTTCTTC.

This clonotype was detected many times. V usage is TRBV27 and J usage is TRBJ2-7; no reliable D call. The CDR3 contains 14 residues. Germline assignment: CDR1 MNHEY and CDR2 SMNVEV (reference sequence). The germline V and J ends were trimmed by 0 bases and 3 bases, with 9 bases remaining between them. CDR3 bases: TGTGCCAGCAGTTTATCGTCGGCAAGCTACGAGCAGTACTTC. Amino acids: CASSLSSASYEQYF.

Many counts were recorded for this clonotype. This sequence joins TRBV28 and TRBJ2-1; tentatively, D is TRBD2 (5 bases). The CDR3 is 12 amino acids. Germline loops: CDR1 MDHEN, CDR2 SYDVKM. V was clipped by 6 bases and J by 8 bases, with 11 bases between them. CDR3 region: CASSLVGDEQFF. Written as DNA, the CDR3 is TGTGCCAGCAGCCTCGTCGGGGATGAGCAGTTCTTC.

This clonotype came up a few times. This could be a read error, since a much larger clone is one nucleotide away. The chain joins TRBV20-1 to TRBJ2-7, with D possibly matching TRBD1 (5 bases). Looked up from germline, CDR1 is DFQATT and CDR2 is SNEGSKA (reference sequence). The length of the CDR3 is 14 residues. In DNA form, the CDR3 reads TGCAGTGCTGGAGACAGCAGAGACCTTTACGAGCAGTACTTC. This sequence encodes CSAGDSRDLYEQYF.

This clonotype has at least ten counts. The rearrangement joins TRBV14 to TRBJ2-1; weak D call: TRBD2 (6 bases). This CDR3 contains 15 residues. Per the germline V gene, CDR1 is SGHDN and CDR2 is FVKESK. V was clipped by 0 bases and J by 12 bases, with 18 bases between them. The CDR3 reads CASSQEVTRGDGQFF. The CDR3, as DNA: TGTGCCAGCAGCCAAGAGGTGACTAGAGGAGACGGGCAGTTCTTC.

The table lists this clonotype with many counts. The chain has TRBV28 and TRBJ2-7, with 7 bases matching TRBD2. The CDR3 runs 16 residues. Trimming removed 4 bases from V and 2 bases from J; junction bases left unmatched: 11. Germline V gene data show CDR1 as MDHEN and CDR2 as SYDVKM. CDR3 sequence (DNA): TGTGCCAGCAGTTCAGAAGCGGGGCGTACCCCCTACGAGCAGTACTTC. This translates into CASSSEAGRTPYEQYF.